The following is a T cell receptor beta chain sequence with its context. This sample also contains other DNA sequences that code for the same CDR3. All the donors were Caucasian adults who lived in Nashville, Tennessee. Method: immunoSEQ multiplex PCR; TCRdb's copy keeps in-frame clones and lacks some. The data hold roughly 2.5 million clones, with around 94% observed a single time. The data stem from a study of shared clonotypes between healthy human individuals. Germline CDR1 GTSNPN, CDR2 SVGIG (reference sequence). The CDR3 covers 11 residues. Between the trimmed V and J ends, which lost 2 bases and 3 bases, there was a span of 5 bases.

Material for sequencing was naive CD4+ T cells sorted from blood. The subset: CD45RA+ positively selected. This receptor was obtained from a man between 18 and 29 years old in good health. The chain joins TRBV30 to TRBJ2-7; D gene uncertain. This chain's CDR3 is CAWSLSYEQYF. CDR3 nucleotides: TGTGCCTGGAGTCTAAGCTACGAGCAGTACTTC.